Described below is a single T cell receptor (beta chain) sequence and its context. Its antigen is undetermined. The entry originates in a study of T cells in localized non-small cell lung cancer. General study points: Longer overall survival was linked to higher blood T cell density. Sequencing was restricted to one tumor region; therefore, heterogeneity remains possible. Peak T cell clonality was found in uninvolved adjacent lung, exceeding tumor. Researchers found a median about 53 of the top 100 tumor clones in adjacent lung.

Method: immunoSEQ multiplex PCR; TCRdb's copy keeps in-frame clones and lacks some. This sample carries about 6,100 clones, roughly two fifths of them seen once, and the ten largest clones take 7% to 8%. Trimming removed 4 bases at V and 3 bases at J, with 21 bases between. There are 17 residues in the CDR3. The chain is built from TRBV23-1 and TRBJ1-2; no clear D gene. TRBV23-1 is identified as an open reading frame with a role that is uncertain. The receptor's source is a man between 40 and 70 years old with stage III lung adenocarcinoma. The starting material was lung tumor tissue, obtained before any cancer treatment. This chain's CDR3 is CASSPAPGLRCHYGYTF. DNA for the CDR3: TGCGCCAGCAGTCCGGCCCCCGGTTTGAGGTGTCACTATGGCTACACCTTC.